The following is a T cell receptor (beta chain) sequence with its context. This sample was included in a study of blood T cell repertoires in COVID-19. Overall study: Italy, Spain and the United States were the sources of the convalescent and acute COVID-19 samples.

The CDR3 has 14 residues. V was trimmed by 3 bases and J by 2 bases, leaving 9 bases between them. The germline gives CDR1 SEHNR, CDR2 FQNEAQ (reference sequence). Here immunoSEQ multiplex PCR was the method, and the copy in TCRdb shows in-frame clones only, minus some. The profile shows around 260,000 clones, around 80% of them singletons. This TCR derives from a man aged 30 to 45 with acute COVID-19. Sample: PBMCs or T cells enriched from blood (not recorded which). The J gene is TRBJ2-3, the V gene TRBV7-9; D possibly corresponds to TRBD2 (5 bases). The CDR3 DNA reads as TGTGCCAGCAGCTTCCTGGACTTCACAGATACGCAGTATTTT. The encoded protein is CASSFLDFTDTQYF.